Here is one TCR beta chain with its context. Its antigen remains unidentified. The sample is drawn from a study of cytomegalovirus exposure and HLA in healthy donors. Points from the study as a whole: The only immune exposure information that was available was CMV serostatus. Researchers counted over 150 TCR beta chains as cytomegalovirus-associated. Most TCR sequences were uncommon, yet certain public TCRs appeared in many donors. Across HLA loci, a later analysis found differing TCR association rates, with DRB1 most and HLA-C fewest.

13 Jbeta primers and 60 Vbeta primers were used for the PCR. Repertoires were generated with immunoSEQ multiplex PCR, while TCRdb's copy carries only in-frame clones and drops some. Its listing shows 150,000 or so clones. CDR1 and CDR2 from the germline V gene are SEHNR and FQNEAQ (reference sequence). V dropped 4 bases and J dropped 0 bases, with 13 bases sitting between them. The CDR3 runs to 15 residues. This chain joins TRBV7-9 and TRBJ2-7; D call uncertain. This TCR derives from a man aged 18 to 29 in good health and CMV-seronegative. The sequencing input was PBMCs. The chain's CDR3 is CASSSRLLSSYEQYF. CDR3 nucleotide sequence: TGTGCCAGCAGCTCCCGCCTGCTGAGCTCCTACGAGCAGTACTTC.